This TCR beta chain was observed in a study of shared clonotypes between healthy human individuals. CD45RO negativity and positive selection for CCR7 defined naive CD8 cells, a population that excluded terminally differentiated effector memory CD45RA+ cells. In the original processing: Filtering differed for immunoSEQ, which gave only junction sequences without quality scores. Profiling relied on immunoSEQ multiplex PCR, and the TCRdb table lists in-frame clones only, not all of them. V and J calls and clone size come straight from that table; D and trimming were deduced from the DNA. This table has over 2 million clones, about 95% appearing once. Trimming removed 5 bases from V and 0 bases from J; junction bases left unmatched: 8. The CDR3 runs to 15 residues. The germline V gene encodes CDR1 SGHNT and CDR2 YYREEE (reference sequence).

The rearrangement joins TRBV5-4 to TRBJ2-7; 7 bases align to TRBD1. This sequence was found in a young man in good health. The material sequenced was naive CD8+ T cells sorted from blood. This CDR3 is CASRSEWTGSYEQYF. Here the CDR3 DNA reads TGTGCCAGCAGAAGCGAGTGGACAGGCTCCTACGAGCAGTACTTC.